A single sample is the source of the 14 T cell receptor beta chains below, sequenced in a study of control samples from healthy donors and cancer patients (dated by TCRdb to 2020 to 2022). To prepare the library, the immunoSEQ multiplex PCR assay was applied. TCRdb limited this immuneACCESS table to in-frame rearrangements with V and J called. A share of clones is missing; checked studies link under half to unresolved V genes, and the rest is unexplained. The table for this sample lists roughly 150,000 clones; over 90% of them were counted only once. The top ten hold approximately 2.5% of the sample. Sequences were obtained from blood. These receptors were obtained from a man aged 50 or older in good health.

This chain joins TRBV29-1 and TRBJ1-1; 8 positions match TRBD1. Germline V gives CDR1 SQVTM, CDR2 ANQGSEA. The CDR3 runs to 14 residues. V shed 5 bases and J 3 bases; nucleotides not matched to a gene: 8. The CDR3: CSVQTGGVDTEAFF. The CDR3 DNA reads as TGCAGCGTTCAAACAGGGGGAGTGGACACTGAAGCTTTCTTT.

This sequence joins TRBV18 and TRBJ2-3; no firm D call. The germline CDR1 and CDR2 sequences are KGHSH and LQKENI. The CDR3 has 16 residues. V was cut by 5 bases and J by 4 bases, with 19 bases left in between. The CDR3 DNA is TGTGCCAGCTCAATCACGAAGGATGTCCTAGCAGATACGCAGTATTTT. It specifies CASSITKDVLADTQYF.

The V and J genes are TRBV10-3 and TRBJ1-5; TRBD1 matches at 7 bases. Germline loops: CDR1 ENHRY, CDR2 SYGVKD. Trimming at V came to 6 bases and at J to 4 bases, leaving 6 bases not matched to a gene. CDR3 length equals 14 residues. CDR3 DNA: TGTGCCATCAGCACCAGGGGGGCAAATCAGCCCCAGCATTTT. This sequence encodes CAISTRGANQPQHF.

CDR3 nucleotides: TGTGCCAGCTCTAGGGGCCGGGACACCGGGGAGCTGTTTTTT. Translated: CASSRGRDTGELFF. The chain carries TRBV6-5 and TRBJ2-2, with a weak D call TRBD1 (5 bases). This CDR3 is 14 amino acids long. Looked up from germline, CDR1 is MNHEY and CDR2 is SVGAGI. Trimming cost V 8 bases and J 3 bases, with 13 bases left between them.

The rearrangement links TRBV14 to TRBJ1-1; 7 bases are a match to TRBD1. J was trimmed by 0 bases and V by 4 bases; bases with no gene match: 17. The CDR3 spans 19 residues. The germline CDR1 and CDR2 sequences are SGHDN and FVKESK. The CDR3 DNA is TGTGCCAGCAGCCCTCCTTACCCCAGGGGGGGGACTATGAACACTGAAGCTTTCTTT. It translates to CASSPPYPRGGTMNTEAFF.

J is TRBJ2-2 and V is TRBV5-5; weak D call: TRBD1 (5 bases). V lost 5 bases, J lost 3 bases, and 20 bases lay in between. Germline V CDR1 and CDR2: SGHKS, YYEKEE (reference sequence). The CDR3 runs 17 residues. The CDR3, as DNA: TGTGCCAGCAGTCCCAGGGCGACTTCTTTCTACACCGGGGAGCTGTTTTTT. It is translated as CASSPRATSFYTGELFF.

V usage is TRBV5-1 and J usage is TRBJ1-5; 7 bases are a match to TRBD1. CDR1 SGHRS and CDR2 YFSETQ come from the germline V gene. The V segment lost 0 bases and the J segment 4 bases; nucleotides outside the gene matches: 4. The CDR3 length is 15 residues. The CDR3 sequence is CASSLGETGNQPQHF. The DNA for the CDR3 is TGCGCCAGCAGCTTGGGGGAGACAGGGAATCAGCCCCAGCATTTT.

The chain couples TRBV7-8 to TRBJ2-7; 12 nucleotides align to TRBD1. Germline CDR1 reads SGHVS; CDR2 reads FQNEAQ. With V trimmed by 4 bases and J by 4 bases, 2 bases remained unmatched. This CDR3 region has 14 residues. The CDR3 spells CASSSGQGAYEQYF. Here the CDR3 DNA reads TGTGCCAGCAGCTCGGGACAGGGGGCATACGAGCAGTACTTC.

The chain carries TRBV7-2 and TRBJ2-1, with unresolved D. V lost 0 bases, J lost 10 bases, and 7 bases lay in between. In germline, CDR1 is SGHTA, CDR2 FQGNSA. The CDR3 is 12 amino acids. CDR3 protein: CASSLATAEQFF. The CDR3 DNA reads TGTGCCAGCAGCTTAGCCACGGCAGAGCAGTTCTTC.

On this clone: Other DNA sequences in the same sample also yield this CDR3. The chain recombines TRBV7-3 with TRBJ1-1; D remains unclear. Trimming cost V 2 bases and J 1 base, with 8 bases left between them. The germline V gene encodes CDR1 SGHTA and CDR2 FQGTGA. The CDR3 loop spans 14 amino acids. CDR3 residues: CASSLLAGNTEAFF. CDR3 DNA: TGTGCCAGCAGCTTACTGGCAGGGAACACTGAAGCTTTCTTT.

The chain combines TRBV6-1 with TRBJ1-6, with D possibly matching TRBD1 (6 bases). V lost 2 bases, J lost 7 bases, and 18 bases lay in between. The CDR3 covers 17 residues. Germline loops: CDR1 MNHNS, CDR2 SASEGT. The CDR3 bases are TGTGCCAGCAGTGAATTCGAGATGGACAGAGCGAATTCACCCCTCCACTTT. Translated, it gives CASSEFEMDRANSPLHF.

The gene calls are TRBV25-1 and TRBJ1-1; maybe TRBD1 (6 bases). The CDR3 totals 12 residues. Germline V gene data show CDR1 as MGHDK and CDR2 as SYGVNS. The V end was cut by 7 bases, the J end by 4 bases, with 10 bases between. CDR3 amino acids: CASKGGGTEAFF. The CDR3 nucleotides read TGTGCCAGCAAGGGAGGGGGCACTGAAGCTTTCTTT.

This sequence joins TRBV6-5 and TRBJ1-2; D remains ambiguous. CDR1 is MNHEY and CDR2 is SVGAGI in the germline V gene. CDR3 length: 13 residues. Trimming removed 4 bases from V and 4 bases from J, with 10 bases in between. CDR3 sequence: CASSSLGSYGYTF. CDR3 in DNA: TGTGCCAGCAGTTCCTTGGGTTCCTATGGCTACACCTTC.

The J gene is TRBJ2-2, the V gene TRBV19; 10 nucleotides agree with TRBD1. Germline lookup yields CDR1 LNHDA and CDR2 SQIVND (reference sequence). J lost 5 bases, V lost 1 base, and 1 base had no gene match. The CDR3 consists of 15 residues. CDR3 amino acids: CASSIGGQGTGELFF. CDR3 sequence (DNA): TGTGCCAGTAGTATAGGGGGACAGGGGACCGGGGAGCTGTTTTTT.